One sample yielded the 8 T cell receptor beta chains listed below, sequenced in a study of spatial heterogeneity in lung cancer. MiXCR, applied by TCRdb to the 5' RACE reads, yields one record per CDR3 protein. This table holds more than 50,000 distinct CDR3 sequences, about 7% found once. Time point: sample taken at primary tumor resection. The sequenced material consisted of unsorted whole RNA from tumor, nontumor lung or frozen PBMC. This specimen consisted of PBMCs, obtained at surgery. Receptor source: a female donor with early-stage non-small cell lung cancer.

This clonotype was found many times. DNA of the CDR3: TGTGCCAGCAGCTCCACAGATACGCAGTATTTT. Translated, it gives CASSSTDTQYF. This chain joins TRBV7-2 and TRBJ2-3; no definite D call. The germline CDR1 and CDR2 sequences are SGHTA and FQGNSA. The CDR3 runs 11 residues. Trimming took 4 bases from V and 2 from J, leaving 1 base between them.

At least ten counts were recorded for this clonotype. The chain recombines TRBV20-1 with TRBJ2-3, with 7 bases that match TRBD2. The V segment lost 5 bases and the J segment 8 bases; nucleotides outside the gene matches: 10. The CDR3 runs 13 residues. Per the germline V gene, CDR1 is DFQATT and CDR2 is SNEGSKA (reference sequence). This CDR3 reads CSAWSSGTVTQYF. CDR3 coding DNA: TGCAGTGCTTGGTCTAGCGGTACTGTTACGCAGTATTTT.

This clonotype has just a few counts. The V call is TRBV28, the J call TRBJ2-1; TRBD2 aligns across 10 bases. CDR3 length: 17 amino acids. The V segment lost 4 bases and the J segment 0 bases; nucleotides outside the gene matches: 6. Germline V gives CDR1 MDHEN, CDR2 SYDVKM. The CDR3 here is CASSSLAGVLSYNEQFF. The CDR3 nucleotides read TGTGCCAGCAGTTCGCTAGCGGGGGTCCTCTCCTACAATGAGCAGTTCTTC.

This clonotype occurred many times. The V and J genes are TRBV5-6 and TRBJ2-5, with a weak D call TRBD1 (5 bases). From germline, CDR1 is SGHDT and CDR2 YYEEEE. CDR3 length: 13 amino acids. V was cut by 0 bases and J by 7 bases, with 10 bases left in between. The CDR3 DNA is TGTGCCAGCAGCTTGGAGGGGATAGGGACCCAGTACTTC. Protein product: CASSLEGIGTQYF.

There are many counts of this clonotype. J is TRBJ1-2 and V is TRBV7-2; D call uncertain. CDR1 SGHTA and CDR2 FQGNSA come from the germline V gene. This CDR3 is 15 amino acids long. V was cut by 5 bases and J by 1 base, with 14 bases left in between. CDR3 region: CASSRETQINYGYTF. CDR3 nucleotide sequence: TGTGCCAGCAGCCGGGAGACCCAGATTAACTATGGCTACACCTTC.

This clonotype was detected many times. This rearrangement joins TRBV4-3 to TRBJ2-7, with D possibly matching TRBD1 (5 bases). Trimming removed 0 bases from V and 3 bases from J, with 12 bases in between. CDR1 and CDR2 (germline): LGHNA, YSLEER. This CDR3 spans 15 amino acids. CDR3 DNA sequence: TGCGCCAGCAGCCAAGAATTGGGGCAGGGCTACGAGCAGTACTTC. Its protein is CASSQELGQGYEQYF.

This clonotype was seen ten or more times. The chain carries TRBV4-1 and TRBJ2-3; D uncertain. Deletions cut 1 base from V and 0 bases from J, with 8 bases between. Per the germline V gene, CDR1 is MGHRA and CDR2 is YSYEKL. The CDR3 consists of 15 residues. The CDR3 coding sequence is TGCGCCAGCAGCCAAGTAACTTCTAGCACAGATACGCAGTATTTT. The encoded protein is CASSQVTSSTDTQYF.

This clonotype was counted ten times or more. J is TRBJ2-3 and V is TRBV29-1; 8 bases are a match to TRBD2. Germline V gene sequence: CDR1 SQVTM, CDR2 ANQGSEA. Germline trimming cut 4 bases from V and 9 bases from J; bases unmatched to any gene: 18. The CDR3 covers 16 residues. CDR3 region: CSVVIRSGGPLFTQYF. The CDR3 nucleotides read TGCAGCGTTGTCATCAGGTCGGGGGGGCCTTTGTTCACGCAGTATTTT.